The source of this T cell receptor beta chain is a study of CD8 T cells in Susac syndrome. Reverse transcription of roughly 0.45 to 1 ug RNA used random hexamers. TCRdb reprocessed the immunoSEQ multiplex PCR reads via MiXCR and lists one record per CDR3 protein. The sample contains about 120,000 distinct CDR3 sequences, 85% to 95% of which appear only once. The CDR3 runs 11 residues. Looked up from germline, CDR1 is SQVTM and CDR2 is ANQGSEA. The sequencing sample was made of CD4+ T cells from PBMCs. The sequence came from a human donor in good health. The chain uses TRBV29-1 and TRBJ2-1; no firm D call. The CDR3 sequence: CSYPHYNEQFF. The CDR3 nucleotides are TGCAGTTACCCACACTACAATGAGCAGTTCTTC.